Below, one T cell receptor beta chain is given with its context. What it recognizes is unknown. The sample originates from a study of T-cell memory formation after mild COVID-19. Overall study context: The TCR clusters were mostly specific to one donor. General observations from the study: Several responding clones turned up in pre-infection memory, indicating that cross-reactive memory may have taken part. Clones shrinking from day 15 to 85 showed even CD4/CD8 mixes; later expanders tilted CD4+.

In germline, CDR1 is ENHRY, CDR2 SYGVKD. This CDR3 spans 14 amino acids. Between the trimmed V and J ends, which lost 2 bases and 7 bases, there was a span of 12 bases. TCRdb reprocessed the 5' RACE reads via MiXCR and lists one record per CDR3 protein. This sample has 200,000 to 250,000 distinct CDR3 sequences, with about 16% found just once. The sequencing sample was made of PBMCs or a T cell subset sorted from them (not recorded which). The V call is TRBV10-3, the J call TRBJ1-5; D is uncertain. The receptor's source is a man younger than 35 who had mild COVID-19 (a few samples of this study predate the infection). Cell type and time point are not known. The CDR3 protein is CAISEVGLRQPQHF. For the CDR3, the DNA is TGTGCCATCAGTGAGGTTGGATTAAGGCAGCCCCAGCATTTT.